The 21 T cell receptor beta chains below all came from one sample that was sequenced in a study of blood T cell repertoires in COVID-19. Sequencing was performed with immunoSEQ multiplex PCR; in TCRdb, only in-frame clones are kept and a portion is missing. The table lists 300,000 to 450,000 clones, roughly 85% of them singletons. Material for sequencing was peripheral blood. All receptors come from a woman aged 18-30 years with acute or convalescent COVID-19.

This chain uses TRBV12-5 with TRBJ1-3, with 8 bases identical to TRBD1. There are 14 residues in the CDR3. J lost 5 bases, V lost 5 bases, and 5 bases had no gene match. The V gene's germline CDR1 is LGHNT and CDR2 FRNRAP. The CDR3 sequence is CASGLGQGRNTIYF. DNA of the CDR3: TGTGCTAGTGGTCTAGGACAGGGAAGAAACACCATATATTTT.

The gene calls are TRBV4-2 and TRBJ1-1; 7 bases match TRBD1. V shed 5 bases and J 10 bases; nucleotides not matched to a gene: 10. The germline gives CDR1 LGHNA, CDR2 YNFKEQ. This CDR3 spans 13 amino acids. The CDR3 spells CASSWTGSAGAFF. As DNA, the CDR3 is TGTGCCAGCAGCTGGACAGGCTCTGCTGGAGCTTTCTTT.

This sequence joins TRBV10-3 and TRBJ2-5; unclear D gene. Trimming took off 4 bases at V and 3 bases at J, with 21 bases between the two ends. Germline V gives CDR1 ENHRY, CDR2 SYGVKD. CDR3 length: 17 amino acids. The CDR3 loop reads CAISGQPQEREEETQYF. Here the CDR3 DNA reads TGTGCCATCAGTGGCCAACCCCAAGAAAGAGAAGAAGAGACCCAGTACTTC.

The chain is built from TRBV2 and TRBJ2-7; 9 bases line up with TRBD2. CDR3 length: 16 amino acids. J lost 5 bases, V lost 1 base, and 9 bases had no gene match. Germline CDR1 SNHLY, CDR2 FYNNEI. CDR3: CASSEGVGSGGNEQYF. The CDR3 nucleotides are TGTGCCAGCAGTGAAGGTGTGGGTAGCGGGGGTAACGAGCAGTACTTC.

V is TRBV9 and J is TRBJ1-2; D ambiguous. With 0 bases removed from V and 2 bases from J, the gap between germline ends came to 17 bases. This CDR3 spans 17 amino acids. Germline CDR1 reads SGDLS; CDR2 reads YYNGEE. CDR3 loop: CASSVAYLVDSNYGYTF. In nucleotides, the CDR3 is TGTGCCAGCAGCGTAGCGTACCTGGTGGACTCCAACTATGGCTACACCTTC.

This clone was recorded a few times. The sample holds other DNA sequences that translate to the same CDR3. The V gene is TRBV19, the J gene TRBJ1-1; TRBD1 is a possible D gene (5 bases). V was trimmed by 2 bases and J by 1 base, leaving 5 bases between them. Looked up from germline, CDR1 is LNHDA and CDR2 is SQIVND (reference sequence). The length of the CDR3 is 13 residues. The CDR3 loop is CASSIQGNTEAFF. The DNA for the CDR3 is TGTGCCAGTAGTATACAGGGGAACACTGAAGCTTTCTTT.

This clone was observed a handful of times. This chain joins TRBV6-5 and TRBJ2-5, with a tentative D call TRBD2 (6 bases). This CDR3 is 13 amino acids long. CDR1 MNHEY and CDR2 SVGAGI come from the germline V gene. V lost 10 bases to trimming and J lost 5 bases, with 17 bases between them. Here the CDR3 reads CATRVRGSETQYF. CDR3 coding DNA: TGTGCCACCAGAGTCCGGGGGTCGGAGACCCAGTACTTC.

The CDR3 is CASTVTIDSRQEAFF. DNA of the CDR3: TGTGCCAGTACCGTAACAATAGACAGCCGGCAAGAGGCTTTCTTT. This chain links TRBV19 with TRBJ1-1; possible D gene TRBD1, 5 bases. Trimming removed 7 bases from V and 11 bases from J, with 26 bases in between. The CDR3 loop spans 15 amino acids. Germline V gene data show CDR1 as LNHDA and CDR2 as SQIVND (reference sequence). Full variable domain (rest looked up from reference TRBV19 and TRBJ1-1): DGGITQSPKYLFRKEGQNVTLSCEQNLNHDAMYWYRQDPGQGLRLIYYSQIVNDFQKGDIAEGYSVSREKKESFPLTVTSAQKNPTAFYLCASTVTIDSRQEAFFGQGTRLTVV.

The V and J genes are TRBV12-3 or TRBV12-4 and TRBJ1-2; D call uncertain. There are 12 residues in the CDR3. V was trimmed by 5 bases and J by 9 bases, leaving 13 bases between them. The CDR3 here is CASSDDKPSYTF. CDR3 nucleotides: TGTGCCAGCAGTGATGACAAGCCCAGCTACACCTTC.

V usage is TRBV5-1 and J usage is TRBJ2-7; 7 nucleotides agree with TRBD1. CDR1 is SGHRS, CDR2 YFSETQ, per germline. J was trimmed by 6 bases and V by 5 bases; bases with no gene match: 11. This CDR3 is 14 amino acids long. Written as DNA, the CDR3 is TGCGCCAGCAGTCCCGGGACAGCCGAGCGCGAGCAGTACTTC. Residues: CASSPGTAEREQYF.

The chain carries TRBV30 and TRBJ1-2; tentative D call: TRBD1 (6 bases). Trimming pared 5 bases from V and 7 bases from J, leaving 14 bases between. CDR1 is GTSNPN and CDR2 is SVGIG in the germline V gene (reference sequence). The CDR3 loop spans 12 amino acids. CDR3 residues: CAWVTGISGYTF. The CDR3 nucleotides are TGTGCCTGGGTTACAGGGATTAGTGGCTACACCTTC.

V is TRBV27 and J is TRBJ2-7, with TRBD1 matching 9 bases. Unmatched junction bases numbered 8, after V lost 0 bases and J lost 2 bases. The germline gives CDR1 MNHEY, CDR2 SMNVEV (reference sequence). This CDR3 has 17 amino acids. CDR3 region: CASSLSGVDRGTYEQYF. The CDR3 nucleotides are TGTGCCAGCAGTTTATCGGGGGTGGACAGGGGAACCTACGAGCAGTACTTC.

V and J are TRBV2 and TRBJ2-2, with 10 bases aligning to TRBD1. Germline loops: CDR1 SNHLY, CDR2 FYNNEI. The length of the CDR3 is 14 residues. V gave up 4 bases and J gave up 6 bases; unmatched junction bases: 2. The CDR3 is CASSVGQGAGELFF. CDR3 DNA: TGTGCCAGCAGTGTTGGACAGGGGGCCGGGGAGCTGTTTTTT.

This clone was seen just once. The V and J genes are TRBV6-6 and TRBJ2-1; 12 bases match TRBD2. The CDR3 runs to 16 residues. Losses at the gene ends were 4 bases for V and 7 bases for J; bases not matched to a gene: 8. CDR1 is MNHNY and CDR2 is SVGAGI in the germline V gene (reference sequence). The CDR3 sequence: CASSSRTSGTVNEQFF. The DNA of the CDR3 is TGTGCCAGCAGTTCGCGGACTAGCGGGACGGTTAATGAGCAGTTCTTC.

As DNA, the CDR3 is TGTGCCAGCAGCGTAGAGTTGGCAGGGAATTCACCCCTCCACTTT. It codes for CASSVELAGNSPLHF. The chain recombines TRBV9 with TRBJ1-6; possible D gene TRBD1, 5 bases. CDR1 is SGDLS, CDR2 YYNGEE, per germline. This CDR3 has 15 residues. The germline V and J ends were trimmed by 0 bases and 7 bases, with 11 bases remaining between them.

This chain joins TRBV27 and TRBJ2-7; 9 bases fit TRBD1. The CDR3 extends over 14 amino acids. The germline V gene has CDR1 MNHEY and CDR2 SMNVEV (reference sequence). V dropped 5 bases and J dropped 8; count of bases not matched to a gene: 10. The CDR3 reads CASSPDRGLMKQYF. Written as DNA, the CDR3 is TGTGCCAGCAGTCCGGACAGGGGATTGATGAAGCAGTACTTC.

With respect to this clone: The sample has other DNA sequences that encode this CDR3 too. The chain links TRBV30 to TRBJ1-3; D might be TRBD1 (6 bases). The V and J ends lost 5 bases and 0 bases respectively, with 14 bases between them. The germline V gene encodes CDR1 GTSNPN and CDR2 SVGIG (reference sequence). The CDR3 contains 15 residues. In nucleotides, the CDR3 is TGTGCCTGGTCCCTGGACAGCTCCTCTGGAAACACCATATATTTT. It translates to CAWSLDSSSGNTIYF.

The gene calls are TRBV7-9 and TRBJ2-7, with 11 nucleotides matching TRBD2. The CDR3 is 13 amino acids. Germline V CDR1 and CDR2: SEHNR, FQNEAQ (reference sequence). Trimming removed 5 bases from V and 6 bases from J; junction bases left unmatched: 3. The CDR3 loop is CASSASGGIEQYF. DNA for the CDR3: TGTGCCAGCAGCGCTAGCGGGGGGATCGAGCAGTACTTC.

The rearrangement links TRBV9 to TRBJ2-2; tentatively, D is TRBD2 (6 bases). Germline V gives CDR1 SGDLS, CDR2 YYNGEE. Trimming pared 0 bases from V and 1 base from J, leaving 10 bases between. The CDR3 has 16 residues. The CDR3 DNA sequence: TGTGCCAGCAGCGTAGGTCTAGCGATGAACACCGGGGAGCTGTTTTTT. Its protein is CASSVGLAMNTGELFF.

V is TRBV9 and J is TRBJ1-1; TRBD1 matches at 9 bases. This CDR3 comprises 18 residues. CDR1 SGDLS and CDR2 YYNGEE come from the germline V gene. After removal of 0 bases from V and 1 base from J, the junction contained 10 bases not matched to a gene. The CDR3 region is CASSVVVQPGQGNTEAFF. CDR3 DNA: TGTGCCAGCAGCGTAGTGGTCCAACCGGGACAGGGGAACACTGAAGCTTTCTTT.

This chain joins TRBV4-1 and TRBJ2-5, with 7 nucleotides matching TRBD2. CDR3 length equals 18 residues. Germline values: CDR1 MGHRA, CDR2 YSYEKL. V shed 2 bases and J 2 bases; nucleotides not matched to a gene: 14. CDR3 nucleotides: TGCGCCAGCAGCCAACGTTTATTGGGGCTAGCGGATCAAGAGACCCAGTACTTC. It yields the protein CASSQRLLGLADQETQYF.